Listed here are 4 T cell receptor beta chains from one sample, sequenced in a study of technical replicates of blood from a handful of donors. Libraries were prepared by immunoSEQ multiplex PCR; TCRdb keeps only in-frame clonotypes and omits some of them. Counted here are approximately 80,000 clones, 90% to 95% occurring once; the ten biggest clones make up 0.25%. What was sequenced was T cells isolated from PBMCs. These receptors came from a human donor in good health.

V gene TRBV29-1 combines with J gene TRBJ2-3, with a weak D call TRBD1 (5 bases). V was pared by 7 bases and J by 2 bases, with 13 bases between. The germline V gene encodes CDR1 SQVTM and CDR2 ANQGSEA. The CDR3 sequence is 13 residues long. Here the CDR3 reads CSAQDIYTDTQYF. CDR3 bases: TGCAGCGCACAGGACATTTACACAGATACGCAGTATTTT.

The chain recombines TRBV28 with TRBJ1-1; a weak D match, TRBD1 (6 bases). In germline, CDR1 is MDHEN, CDR2 SYDVKM. The CDR3 consists of 16 residues. With 5 bases removed from V and 0 bases from J, the gap between germline ends came to 16 bases. The CDR3 spells CASSPLRGGLNTEAFF. The CDR3 DNA is TGTGCCAGCAGTCCGCTCCGGGGGGGCTTGAACACTGAAGCTTTCTTT.

The V and J genes are TRBV4-1 and TRBJ1-2; no reliable D call. Per the germline V gene, CDR1 is MGHRA and CDR2 is YSYEKL. V was shortened by 0 bases and J by 4 bases, with 9 bases between the two germline ends. CDR3 length equals 14 residues. CDR3 amino acids: CASSQDNSLYGYTF. The DNA of the CDR3 is TGCGCCAGCAGCCAAGATAACAGCCTCTATGGCTACACCTTC.

CDR3 nucleotides: TGTGCCAGCAGACCAGTAAACACCGGGGAGCTGTTTTTT. This codes for CASRPVNTGELFF. The chain is built from TRBV27 and TRBJ2-2; D remains unclear. This CDR3 comprises 13 residues. The germline gives CDR1 MNHEY, CDR2 SMNVEV (reference sequence). Trimming shortened V by 6 bases and J by 2 bases, and 7 bases separated the two germline ends.